There are many counts of the clone carrying this T cell receptor beta chain. Antigen: not known. The germline V and J ends were trimmed by 7 bases and 6 bases, with 13 bases remaining between them. CDR3 length: 13 amino acids. In TCRdb, the 5' RACE reads were re-called with MiXCR into one record per CDR3 protein. This sample has more than 650,000 distinct CDR3 sequences, with roughly 12% found just once. This sample is part of a study of CD8 T cells in ankylosing spondylitis. Whole-study results and caveats: For ankylosing spondylitis blood, a TCR beta motif of 7 or 8 highly homologous variants appeared characteristic. In ankylosing spondylitis patients, matched synovial fluid reportedly showed significant enrichment of disease-linked clones.

V is TRBV12-3 or TRBV12-4 and J is TRBJ1-5, with a possible D match to TRBD1 (6 bases). Sequenced material: blood, either unsorted or a sorted T cell fraction (not recorded which). This TCR was recovered from a male donor with ankylosing spondylitis. CDR3 nucleotide sequence: TGTGCCAGCAAGAACAGGGAGGGTCAGCCCCAGCATTTT. This gives the protein CASKNREGQPQHF.